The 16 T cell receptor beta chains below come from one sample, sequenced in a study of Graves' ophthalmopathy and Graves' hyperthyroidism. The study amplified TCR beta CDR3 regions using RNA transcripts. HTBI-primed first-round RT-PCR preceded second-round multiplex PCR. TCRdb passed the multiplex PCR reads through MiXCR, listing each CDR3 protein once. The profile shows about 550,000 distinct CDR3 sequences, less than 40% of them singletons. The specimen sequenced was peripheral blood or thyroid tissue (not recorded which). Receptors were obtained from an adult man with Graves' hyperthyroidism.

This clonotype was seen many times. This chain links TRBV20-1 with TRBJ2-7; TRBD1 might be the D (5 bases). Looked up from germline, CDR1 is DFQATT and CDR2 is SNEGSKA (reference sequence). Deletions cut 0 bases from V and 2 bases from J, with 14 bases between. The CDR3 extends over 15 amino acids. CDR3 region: CSARDFAGLTYEQYF. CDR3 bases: TGCAGTGCTAGAGATTTCGCAGGGTTAACCTACGAGCAGTACTTC.

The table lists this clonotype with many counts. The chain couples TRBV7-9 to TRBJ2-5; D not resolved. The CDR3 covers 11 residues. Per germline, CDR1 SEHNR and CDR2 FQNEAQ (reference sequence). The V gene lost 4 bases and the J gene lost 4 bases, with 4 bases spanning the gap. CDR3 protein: CASSYTETQYF. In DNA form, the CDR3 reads TGTGCCAGCAGCTACACAGAGACCCAGTACTTC.

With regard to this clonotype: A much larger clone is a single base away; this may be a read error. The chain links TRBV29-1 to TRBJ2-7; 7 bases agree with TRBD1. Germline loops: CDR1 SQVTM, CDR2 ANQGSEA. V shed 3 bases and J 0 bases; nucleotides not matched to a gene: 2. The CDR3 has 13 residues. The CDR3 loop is CSVEGDSSYEQYF. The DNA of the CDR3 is TGCAGCGTTGAGGGGGACAGCTCCTACGAGCAGTACTTC.

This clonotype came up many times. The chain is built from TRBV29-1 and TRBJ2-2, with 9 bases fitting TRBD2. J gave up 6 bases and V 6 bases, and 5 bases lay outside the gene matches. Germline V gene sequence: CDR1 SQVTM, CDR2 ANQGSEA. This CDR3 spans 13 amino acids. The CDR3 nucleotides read TGCAGCGTCGCTCTAGCGGGGTCCGGGGAGCTGTTTTTT. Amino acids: CSVALAGSGELFF.

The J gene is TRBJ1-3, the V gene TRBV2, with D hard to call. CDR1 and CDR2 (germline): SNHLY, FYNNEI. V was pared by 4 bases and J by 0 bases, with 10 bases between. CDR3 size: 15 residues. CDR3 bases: TGTGCCAGCAGTGCCTCTGACGACTCTGGAAACACCATATATTTT. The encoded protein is CASSASDDSGNTIYF.

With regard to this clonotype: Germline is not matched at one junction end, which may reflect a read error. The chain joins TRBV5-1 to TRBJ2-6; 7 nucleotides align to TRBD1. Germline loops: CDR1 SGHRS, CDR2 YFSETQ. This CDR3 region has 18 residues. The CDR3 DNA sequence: TGCGCCAGCAGCTTTAACGGACAGGTCCGCTCTGGGGCCAACGCCCTGACTTTC. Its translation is CASSFNGQVRSGANALTF.

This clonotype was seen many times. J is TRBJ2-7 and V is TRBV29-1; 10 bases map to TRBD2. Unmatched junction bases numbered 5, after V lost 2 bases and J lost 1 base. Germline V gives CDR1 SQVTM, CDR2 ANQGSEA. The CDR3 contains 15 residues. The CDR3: CSVEWLAGASYEQYF. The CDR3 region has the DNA TGCAGCGTTGAATGGCTAGCGGGAGCTTCCTACGAGCAGTACTTC.

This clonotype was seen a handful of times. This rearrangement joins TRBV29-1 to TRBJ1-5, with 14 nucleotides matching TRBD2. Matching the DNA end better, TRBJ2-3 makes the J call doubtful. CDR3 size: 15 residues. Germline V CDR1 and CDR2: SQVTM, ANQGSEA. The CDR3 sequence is CSVDRTSGRPDTQYF. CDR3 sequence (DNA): TGCAGCGTTGATAGGACTAGCGGGAGGCCCGATACGCAGTATTTT.

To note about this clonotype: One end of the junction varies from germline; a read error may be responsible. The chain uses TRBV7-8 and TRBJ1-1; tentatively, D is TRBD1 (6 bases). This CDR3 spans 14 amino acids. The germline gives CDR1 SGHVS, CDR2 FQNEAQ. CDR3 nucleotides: TGCGCCAGCAGCCACCCGTCAGGGGTCTTTGAAGCTTTCTTT. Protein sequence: CASSHPSGVFEAFF.

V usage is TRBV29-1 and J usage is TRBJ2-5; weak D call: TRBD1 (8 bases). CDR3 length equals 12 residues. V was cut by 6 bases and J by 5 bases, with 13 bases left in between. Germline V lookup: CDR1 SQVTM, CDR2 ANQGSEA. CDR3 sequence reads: CSVQRDRETQYF. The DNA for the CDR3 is TGCAGCGTCCAGCGGGACAGGGAGACCCAGTACTTC.

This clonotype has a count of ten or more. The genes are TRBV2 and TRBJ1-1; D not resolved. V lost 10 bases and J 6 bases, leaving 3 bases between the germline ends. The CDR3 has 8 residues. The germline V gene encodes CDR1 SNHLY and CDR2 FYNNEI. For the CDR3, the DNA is TGTGCCAACTCTGAAGCTTTCTTT. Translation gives CANSEAFF.

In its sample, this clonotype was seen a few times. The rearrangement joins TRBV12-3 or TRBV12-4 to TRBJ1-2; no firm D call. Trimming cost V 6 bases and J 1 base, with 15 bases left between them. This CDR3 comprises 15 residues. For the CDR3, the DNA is TGTGCCAGCAGCTCCCCCCGGGATTTTAACTATGGCTACACCTTC. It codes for CASSSPRDFNYGYTF.

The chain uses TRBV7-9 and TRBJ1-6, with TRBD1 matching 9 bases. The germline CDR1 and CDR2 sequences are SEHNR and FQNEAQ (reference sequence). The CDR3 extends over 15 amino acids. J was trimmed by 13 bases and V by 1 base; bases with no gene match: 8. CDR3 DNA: TGTGCCAGCAGCTTAGGGCGACAGGGGGTTTCCCCCCTCCACTTT. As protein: CASSLGRQGVSPLHF. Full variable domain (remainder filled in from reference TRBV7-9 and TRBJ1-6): DTGVSQNPRHKITKRGQNVTFRCDPISEHNRLYWYRQTLGQGPEFLTYFQNEAQLEKSRLLSDRFSAERPKGSFSTLEIQRTEQGDSAMYLCASSLGRQGVSPLHFGNGTRLTVT.

CDR3 sequence (DNA): TGTGCCAGCAGTGAAGTGTCCGGGACAGCCAGCTACGAGCAGTACTTC. Protein sequence: CASSEVSGTASYEQYF. V is TRBV6-1 and J is TRBJ2-7; 7 bases fit TRBD1. V was pared by 1 base and J by 3 bases, with 9 bases of the junction left unmatched. CDR1 is MNHNS, CDR2 SASEGT, per germline. The CDR3 is made up of 16 amino acids.

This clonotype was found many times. The CDR3 is CASSEDPAYEQYF. In nucleotides, the CDR3 is TGTGCCAGCAGCGAGGACCCAGCCTACGAGCAGTACTTC. The chain carries TRBV13 and TRBJ2-7; D unresolved. In germline, CDR1 is PRHDT, CDR2 FYEKMQ (reference sequence). V lost 5 bases, J lost 2 bases, and 10 bases lay in between. This CDR3 is 13 amino acids long.

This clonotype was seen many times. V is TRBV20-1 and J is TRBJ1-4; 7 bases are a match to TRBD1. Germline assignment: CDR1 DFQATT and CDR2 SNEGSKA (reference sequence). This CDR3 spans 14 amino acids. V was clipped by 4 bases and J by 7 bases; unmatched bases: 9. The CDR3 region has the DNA TGCAGTGCTACCACACAGGGGCCGGGTGAAAAACTGTTTTTT. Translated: CSATTQGPGEKLFF.